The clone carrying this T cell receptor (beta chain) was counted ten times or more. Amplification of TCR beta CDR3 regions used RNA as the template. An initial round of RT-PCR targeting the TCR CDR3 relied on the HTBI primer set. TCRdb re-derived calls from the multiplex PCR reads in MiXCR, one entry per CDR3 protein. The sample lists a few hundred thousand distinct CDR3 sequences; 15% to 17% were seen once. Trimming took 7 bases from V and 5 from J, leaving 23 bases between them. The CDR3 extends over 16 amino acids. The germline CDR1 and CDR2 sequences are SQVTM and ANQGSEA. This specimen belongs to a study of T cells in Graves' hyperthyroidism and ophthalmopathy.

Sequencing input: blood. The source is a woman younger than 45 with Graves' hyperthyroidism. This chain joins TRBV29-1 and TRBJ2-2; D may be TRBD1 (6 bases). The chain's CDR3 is CSGAGSPTGQTGELFF. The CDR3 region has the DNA TGCAGCGGGGCGGGCTCGCCAACAGGGCAGACCGGGGAGCTGTTTTTT.